This T cell receptor (beta chain) comes out of a study of technical replicates of blood from several donors. Clones were sequenced by immunoSEQ multiplex PCR, and TCRdb holds only the in-frame ones, with some missing. The sample consists of tens of thousands of clones, around 91% of them appearing once. This CDR3 has 13 amino acids. V lost 2 bases and J 3 bases, leaving 8 bases between the germline ends. Germline CDR1 is MNHEY and CDR2 is SMNVEV (reference sequence). The TCR comes from a human donor in good health. V usage is TRBV27 and J usage is TRBJ2-7; D perhaps matches TRBD2 (5 bases). Sequenced sample: T cells isolated from PBMCs. The CDR3 nucleotides read TGTGCCAGCAGTTTAGTCGGGGACTACGAGCAGTACTTC. Its protein is CASSLVGDYEQYF.